This entry features one TCR beta chain sequence. Its antigen has not been determined. The data originate from a study of cytomegalovirus exposure and HLA in healthy donors (dated by TCRdb to about 2017). Context from the whole study: According to an earlier analysis of 587 of the donors, roughly 180 million T cells yielded 95 million to 140 million unique TCR beta sequences and approximately 280 Gb of sequence data. Approximately 300 gigabases of sequencing data and 75 million to 85 million unique TCR sequences made up an early release that covered approximately 620 HLA-typed donors. Of the roughly 400 genotyped donors, 81% were placed in the genetic ancestry cluster associated with self-reported Caucasian donors. The aim of the study was to test whether cataloging public T cell receptors could identify signatures of past pathogen exposure. The T cell repertoires of 550 to 850 subjects were profiled by immunosequencing and related to cytomegalovirus serostatus. Along with the approximately 600-subject first cohort, a separate validation cohort of around 110 different subjects was used. To predict cytomegalovirus infection status, the study brought together high-throughput TCR immunosequencing, statistical association of individual TCRs with disease status, and machine learning. A later analysis re-examined previously published TCR beta repertoires from 500 to 700 donors and added high-resolution HLA genotyping to investigate patterns of TCR occurrence. Rather than using new phenotypic data, the later analysis identified candidate immune exposures from TCR beta sequences and from how often those sequences occurred across donors. In an earlier analysis of roughly 600 of the donors, high-throughput TCR beta sequencing was used to judge whether each TCR beta V gene segment behaved as functional or pseudogenic. Alongside the repertoire data, information on donor age, sex, ethnicity and CMV serostatus was compiled. A later genetic analysis used genome-wide SNP genotypes for about 65% of the 666 donors, treating that subset as a discovery cohort. All discovery cohort repertoires had been generated using a single sequencing platform. HLA typing covered class I and class II loci at four-digit resolution. Typing coverage differed by locus: A, B, C, DRB1 and DQB1 were typed in roughly 620-630 donors, DQA1 in about 550, DPA1 in some 600, and DPB1 in roughly 470. A handful of DR-DQ haplotypes were handled as single units for association and clustering because linkage in the cohort was strong. On average, roughly 200,000 unique TCR beta nucleotide sequences were sequenced per donor among 398 genotyped donors of the cohort, with around 19% of those sequences being non-productive.

Library creation used the immunoSEQ multiplex PCR assay. The multiplex PCR relied on a mix of 60 forward primers for TCR Vbeta segments and 13 reverse primers for TCR Jbeta segments. Amplification of the CDR3 region of rearranged TCR beta genes was performed with a multiplex PCR assay on genomic DNA. On the Illumina HiSeq System, the amplified TCR beta libraries were sequenced as 87-base-pair reads. In the paper's pipeline: A later analysis tallied around 87 million unique TCR beta chains across the 666 repertoires, and about 10 million of those chains were shared by two or more donors. Raw reads were error-corrected and collapsed into unique sequences with a nearest-neighbor algorithm that merged closely related sequences to remove PCR and sequencing errors. V, D and J gene segments were assigned by aligning CDR3 sequences to IMGT reference sequences. For a sequence to be retained, a match of at least six nucleotides to both a V gene segment and a J gene segment was required. A rearrangement was called productive if the CDR3 had no stop codons and remained in frame with V and J, and every other rearrangement was called non-productive. CDR3 was defined by IMGT convention, running from the second conserved V-encoded cysteine to the conserved J-encoded phenylalanine. In an earlier analysis of approximately 500 of the donors, sequences lacking an unambiguous match to a single V gene segment were excluded. In an earlier analysis of 587 of the donors, V segments were called functional above 56.7% productive rearrangements and were called segregating when the between-donor standard deviation exceeded 5%. A statistical classification framework was built for diagnosing cytomegalovirus status from the catalog of TCR beta chain sequences. In a later analysis, TCR nucleotide sequences were compared against IMGT/GENE-DB human TR gene sequences so that V and J genes could be assigned. In a later analysis, CDR3 sequences and most-parsimonious VDJ recombination scenarios were assigned using the TCRdist pipeline. In a later analysis, every TCR beta chain was defined by the combination of its CDR3 amino acid sequence and its V-gene family, and reads without a unique V-gene family were dropped. A later analysis removed 500 to 650 highly shared, low-generation-probability nucleotide sequences to deal with suspected cross-contamination and a sequencing artifact. In a later analysis, a clonal expansion index was calculated for each public chain from normalized within-repertoire ranks of inferred template counts. In a later analysis, generation probabilities were computed using a VDJ recombination model fitted to out-of-frame rearrangements, and the results were checked against IGoR. A later analysis scored TCR-TCR, TCR-HLA and TCR-CMV co-occurrence with hypergeometric tests, applying a repertoire-size bias correction to TCR pairs. In a later analysis, false discovery rates were estimated by permuting HLA or CMV assignments 20 times. In a later analysis, co-occurring TCRs were grouped using DBSCAN, with TCRdist sequence similarity added in when clustering inside HLA-allele-positive subsets. Repertoires with fewer than 30,000 or more than 120,000 public chains, plus five repertoires with anomalous nucleotide sharing, were excluded from co-occurrence clustering. TCRdb limited this immuneACCESS table to in-frame rearrangements with V and J called. A share of clones is missing; checked studies link under half to unresolved V genes, and the rest is unexplained. V and J calls and clone size come straight from that table; D and trimming were deduced from the DNA. This sample's records show under 150,000 clones. The ten largest make up 2% to 3% of the sample.

General study outcomes and caveats: Linkage disequilibrium might explain the correlated functional status among segregating V segments, but an unknown experimental factor could not be ruled out. Most TCR sequences were observed very rarely across donors, whereas some public TCRs were present in many individuals. A further reported finding was that TCR beta sequences accurately predicted the HLA-A and HLA-B alleles for most subjects in the first cohort. In a later analysis, several top co-occurrence clusters were reported to appear linked to parvovirus B19, influenza, CMV and Epstein-Barr virus. According to the authors, the approach could potentially be generalized to other disease states and immunological phenotypes. Some IMGT-functional V segments, including TRBV6-2 and TRBV6-3, could not be distinguished by the 87-base-pair reads and were therefore excluded. In a later analysis, HLA-associated TCR beta chains showed more clonal expansion and lower generation probabilities than non-associated chains that were equally common. This cohort had only TCR beta chains sequenced, and the lack of alpha or paired-chain data limited which features could be detected. Because some donors lacked HLA typing at each locus, the association tests relied only on the typed subset. Roughly uniform sequencing depth across donors was assumed in presence/absence analyses, although this assumption may not hold. According to a later genetic analysis, donors in an Asian-associated ancestry cluster had fewer N-insertions in productive TCRs than the approximately 650-donor mean. In vitro tests confirmed that three of the cytomegalovirus-associated TCR beta chains recognize cytomegalovirus antigens. A cluster of highly shared sequence variants was judged likely to be a technical artifact of the sequencing pipeline. When HLA alleles, especially DR and DQ, strongly co-occurred, attributing TCR associations to individual alleles was difficult. The study gave a list of 150 to 200 TCR beta chains associated with cytomegalovirus. In both the original and validation cohorts, the classifier was reported to diagnose cytomegalovirus status with high specificity and sensitivity. Some 15 rarely observed V segments, including chromosome 9 orphons, were excluded from the earlier analysis of approximately 500 of the donors because counts were too low. An association between a missense DCLRE1C variant and V-gene and J-gene trimming of TCR beta chains was found in a later genetic analysis and replicated in an independent cohort. The only immune exposure information available for the cohort was CMV serostatus. At a false discovery rate of 0.05, a later analysis linked roughly 17,000 TCR beta sequences to specific HLA alleles. A later analysis found that most CMV-associated TCR beta chains appeared HLA-restricted, with HLA associations seemingly driven largely by CMV exposure. An earlier analysis of 450 to 750 of the donors showed that most TCR beta V segments appeared in productive rearrangements either about 87% or about 30% of the time, which broadly matched IMGT annotations. According to a later analysis, TCR association rates differed among HLA loci, with DRB1 alleles showing the most associated TCRs and HLA-C alleles showing the fewest.

V is cut by 8 bases and J by 1 base, and the space between the germline ends is 14 bases. From a lookup of the germline V gene (reference sequence), CDR1 and CDR2 are LNHDA and SQIVND. The CDR3, from cysteine to phenylalanine, totals 14 residues. Only CDR3 DNA is held: 42 bases, read in frame from base 1. The cohort comprised fewer than 700 healthy bone marrow donors. All cohort members were sampled while nominally healthy, although unrecorded immune exposures were likely present. The donor was CMV seronegative and belonged to the group of over 350 seronegative cohort members. Each donor provided a peripheral blood sample, and peripheral blood mononuclear cells were used for TCR beta sequencing. The Qiagen DNeasy Blood Extraction Kit was used to extract genomic DNA from the blood cell samples.

What was sequenced was PBMCs. The chain is made from TRBV19 and TRBJ2-5; TRBD2 could be the D gene, as 5 bases match. This TCR came from a man aged 40-50 years in good health and CMV-seronegative. The CDR3 here reads CASRPADSQETQYF. The DNA sequence is given as TGTGCCAGTCGACCAGCGGATAGCCAAGAGACCCAGTACTTC.